A single sample gave rise to the 18 T cell receptor beta chains below, sequenced in a study of T-cell reconstitution after alpha-beta-depleted transplantation in children. Unique molecular identifiers were incorporated when the TCRbeta library was constructed. TCRdb recomputed calls from the PCR reads with MiXCR, one row per CDR3 protein. The sample has around 960,000 distinct CDR3 sequences, about 29% seen once; the top ten hold roughly 27%. Sample: PBMCs, mostly from graft donor cells, taken 360 days after TCRalphabeta/CD19-depleted stem cell transplant. The receptors originated from a boy younger than two who had a stem cell transplant for SCID, so the T cells may come from the graft donor.

This clonotype showed up just a few times. The chain couples TRBV5-1 to TRBJ1-1; D not certain. The CDR3 has 15 amino acids. V lost 1 base and J 0 bases, leaving 10 bases between the germline ends. Germline-derived CDR1 and CDR2 are SGHRS and YFSETQ. CDR3 DNA sequence: TGCGCCAGCAGCTTGCAGGAACTCATGAACACTGAAGCTTTCTTT. Translation gives CASSLQELMNTEAFF.

This clonotype showed up just a few times. The rearrangement links TRBV2 to TRBJ2-4; D unclear. V lost 4 bases, J lost 10 bases, and 20 bases lay in between. Germline loops: CDR1 SNHLY, CDR2 FYNNEI. CDR3 size: 15 residues. The CDR3 loop reads CASSGVTKSSRIQYF. The CDR3 nucleotides are TGTGCCAGCAGTGGGGTTACTAAAAGTTCTAGGATTCAGTACTTC.

This CDR3 is CASSLALTSGGWRETQYF. The CDR3 region has the DNA TGTGCCAGCAGCTTAGCGCTGACTAGCGGGGGATGGAGAGAGACCCAGTACTTC. The chain carries TRBV7-2 and TRBJ2-5, with 12 bases fitting TRBD2. Looked up from germline, CDR1 is SGHTA and CDR2 is FQGNSA. The J segment lost 4 bases and the V segment lost 0 bases, leaving 9 bases of the junction unmatched. CDR3 length: 18 amino acids.

The V call is TRBV24-1, the J call TRBJ2-5; 9 positions agree with TRBD1. Germline V gene data show CDR1 as KGHDR and CDR2 as SFDVKD. With V trimmed by 4 bases and J by 3 bases, 5 bases remained unmatched. The CDR3 extends over 15 amino acids. Here the CDR3 DNA reads TGTGCCACCAGTGAGGCCGGGACAGGGAAAGAGACCCAGTACTTC. This translates into CATSEAGTGKETQYF.

There are a few counts of this clonotype. The chain links TRBV4-1 to TRBJ2-5; D not certain. CDR3 length: 15 residues. CDR1 and CDR2 (germline): MGHRA, YSYEKL. V dropped 0 bases and J dropped 1 base, with 9 bases sitting between them. The CDR3 loop reads CASSQESWSQETQYF. CDR3 sequence (DNA): TGCGCCAGCAGCCAAGAATCCTGGAGCCAAGAGACCCAGTACTTC.

Concerning this clonotype: Germline and junction disagree at one end, which may indicate a read error. This sequence joins TRBV10-3 and TRBJ2-1; the match to TRBD2 covers 13 bases. The CDR3 runs 18 residues. CDR1 and CDR2 (germline): ENHRY, SYGVKD. CDR3: CAISGTSGSIRPYNEQFF. DNA of the CDR3: TGTGCCATCAGTGGGACTAGCGGGAGTATACGGCCCTATAATGAGCAGTTCTTC.

In this sample, this clonotype turned up many times. The chain joins TRBV20-1 to TRBJ2-7; D remains ambiguous. The CDR3 covers 11 residues. Per the germline V gene, CDR1 is DFQATT and CDR2 is SNEGSKA (reference sequence). The ends were cut back, 6 bases at V and 6 bases at J, with 12 bases in the middle. The CDR3 sequence: CSAVGGSEQYF. The CDR3 DNA reads TGCAGTGCGGTTGGTGGCAGCGAGCAGTACTTC.

This clonotype was detected ten times or more. The CDR3 DNA reads as TGCAGCGTTGAAGCCCTTCCCGGACAGGGGGCGAGATACGAGCAGTACTTC. Translated, it gives CSVEALPGQGARYEQYF. The J gene is TRBJ2-7, the V gene TRBV29-1; 11 bases are shared with TRBD1. Trimming removed 1 base from V and 4 bases from J; junction bases left unmatched: 12. Per the germline V gene, CDR1 is SQVTM and CDR2 is ANQGSEA. The CDR3 is 17 amino acids.

This clonotype has a handful of counts. This chain connects TRBV2 to TRBJ1-1; a possible D gene is TRBD1 (6 bases). This CDR3 spans 14 amino acids. Germline V gene data show CDR1 as SNHLY and CDR2 as FYNNEI. The V gene lost 4 bases and the J gene lost 0 bases, with 9 bases spanning the gap. CDR3 protein: CASSGYRVNTEAFF. DNA for the CDR3: TGTGCCAGCAGTGGGTACAGGGTGAACACTGAAGCTTTCTTT.

The chain recombines TRBV6-5 with TRBJ1-1; D is unresolved. V was cut by 4 bases and J by 0 bases, with 15 bases left in between. The CDR3 is 16 residues long. Germline-derived CDR1 and CDR2 are MNHEY and SVGAGI. CDR3 DNA: TGTGCCAGCAGTTTTATCCGGACTTCAATGAACACTGAAGCTTTCTTT. Protein: CASSFIRTSMNTEAFF.

This clonotype appeared a few times. This rearrangement joins TRBV5-1 to TRBJ2-1, with D possibly TRBD2 on 6 matching bases. The CDR3 sequence is 15 residues long. The germline V and J ends were trimmed by 0 bases and 6 bases, with 13 bases remaining between them. Germline assignment: CDR1 SGHRS and CDR2 YFSETQ. The chain's CDR3 is CASSLAMLGGNEQFF. DNA for the CDR3: TGCGCCAGCAGCTTGGCCATGCTGGGGGGCAATGAGCAGTTCTTC.

This clonotype was picked up a small number of times. The chain is built from TRBV12-3 or TRBV12-4 and TRBJ2-7, with D perhaps matching TRBD2 (6 bases). The CDR3 has 13 amino acids. V lost 10 bases to trimming and J lost 5 bases, with 18 bases between them. CDR3 region: CATARDTRNEQYF. As DNA, the CDR3 is TGTGCCACTGCGCGGGATACGAGAAACGAGCAGTACTTC.

This rearrangement joins TRBV6-1 to TRBJ2-2, with 8 bases aligning to TRBD1. In germline, CDR1 is MNHNS, CDR2 SASEGT. The CDR3 extends over 13 amino acids. Germline trimming cut 8 bases from V and 5 bases from J; bases unmatched to any gene: 4. In DNA, the CDR3 is TGTGCCAGCGACAGGGGTGGGACCGGGGAGCTGTTTTTT. Translation: CASDRGGTGELFF.

This clonotype was seen a few times. CDR3 nucleotide sequence: TGTGCCAGCAGCATGAGCGGGGGGGAATACAATGAGCAGTTCTTC. Its protein product is CASSMSGGEYNEQFF. The chain recombines TRBV7-6 with TRBJ2-1; 10 bases are a match to TRBD2. Germline CDR1 reads SGHVS; CDR2 reads FNYEAQ. After removal of 5 bases from V and 4 bases from J, the junction contained 5 bases not matched to a gene. The CDR3 covers 15 residues.

This clonotype was counted at least ten times. This sequence joins TRBV29-1 and TRBJ1-1; no clear D. The CDR3 is 13 amino acids. V shed 7 bases and J shed 6 bases, with 18 bases lying between them. Germline V gene sequence: CDR1 SQVTM, CDR2 ANQGSEA. The CDR3 sequence is CSAEAFSRAEAFF. The CDR3 bases are TGCAGCGCTGAGGCCTTCAGCCGGGCTGAAGCTTTCTTT.

The CDR3 nucleotides read TGCAGTGCTGACGCAGGGGCCGCCGGGGGTGACGAGCAGTACTTC. Translated: CSADAGAAGGDEQYF. The gene calls are TRBV20-1 and TRBJ2-7; D assignment may be TRBD1 or TRBD2 (6 bases each). Trimming cost V 5 bases and J 5 bases, with 22 bases left between them. This CDR3 has 15 amino acids. CDR1 is DFQATT and CDR2 is SNEGSKA in the germline V gene (reference sequence).

In its sample, this clonotype was seen a few times. Here the CDR3 DNA reads TGTGCCAGCGGGGGGACCCAGAACACCGGGGAGCTGTTTTTT. It is translated as CASGGTQNTGELFF. The chain couples TRBV12-3 or TRBV12-4 to TRBJ2-2, with TRBD2 as a possible D gene (6 bases). The CDR3 runs to 14 residues. The V end was cut by 8 bases, the J end by 1 base, with 11 bases between.

The chain uses TRBV18 and TRBJ2-5; D is ambiguous. Germline CDR1 is KGHSH and CDR2 is LQKENI. The CDR3 contains 16 residues. V was pared by 1 base and J by 0 bases, with 12 bases between. The CDR3 loop is CASSPLPTEYQETQYF. The CDR3 region has the DNA TGTGCCAGCTCACCACTTCCCACAGAGTACCAAGAGACCCAGTACTTC.